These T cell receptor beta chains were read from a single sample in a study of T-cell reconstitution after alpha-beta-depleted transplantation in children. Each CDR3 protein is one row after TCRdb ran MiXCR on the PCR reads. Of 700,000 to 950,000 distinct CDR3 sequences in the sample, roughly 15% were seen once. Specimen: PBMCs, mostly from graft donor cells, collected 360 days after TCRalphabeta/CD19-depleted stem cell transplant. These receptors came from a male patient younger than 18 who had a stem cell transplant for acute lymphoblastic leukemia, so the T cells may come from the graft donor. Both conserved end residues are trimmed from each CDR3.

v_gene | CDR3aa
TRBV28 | ASSFPRQGLQPQH
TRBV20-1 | SAVRQGIYSPLH
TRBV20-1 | SASGTAYEQY
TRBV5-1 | ASSLARVSSTDTQY
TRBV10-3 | AISEPAGARGANVLT
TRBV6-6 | ASSYSDSPGQY
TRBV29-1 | SVPSRREGRYEQF
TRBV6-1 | ASSLTPDYEQY
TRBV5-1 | ASIPPRDRGKDYGYT
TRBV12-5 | ASGLTTTTNTGELF
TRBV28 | ASSRADRGRSFYEQY
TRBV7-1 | ASGLRLRCEQY
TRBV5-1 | ASSRGQAVNTEAF
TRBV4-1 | ASSQGTQAGGTKNIQY
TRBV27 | ASRRASTDTQY
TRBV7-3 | ASSAGLGGGNTGELF
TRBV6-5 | ASSYSPEAFEQF
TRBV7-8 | ASSFRAGLKAKNIQY
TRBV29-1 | SVDVQEGVGYEQY
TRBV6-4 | ASPRMRDGYT
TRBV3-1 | ASSHGTNGEQF
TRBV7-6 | ASSPSSDTQY
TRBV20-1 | SAIDRDRGNYGYT
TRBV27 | ASSEIADYEQY
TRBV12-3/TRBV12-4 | ASSLVGGRSSYEQY
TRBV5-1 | ASSSWDRGSGYT
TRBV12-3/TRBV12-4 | ASSLTSGRVYEQY
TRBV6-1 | ASSETLRTVVPYEQY
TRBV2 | ASSEGVRTQETQY
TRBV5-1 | ASSLGGGQPQH
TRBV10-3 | AISPLVGLGETQY
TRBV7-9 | ASSLAGLSPLH
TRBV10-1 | ASSDSGLADNEQF
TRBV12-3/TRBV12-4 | ASSFHDSGNQPQH
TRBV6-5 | ASSYGRTRLYNEQF
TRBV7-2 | ASSLALAGGPRETQY